This T cell receptor beta chain derives from a study of sequential checkpoint blockade in melanoma. Study as a whole: More than 20 patients had tumor biopsies before treatment and at week 13.

In this sample, this clone turned up many times. Only in-frame clones appear in the TCRdb table, and some are missing; sequencing was by immunoSEQ multiplex PCR. This table has about 37,000 clones, around 32% appearing once. The CDR3 consists of 14 residues. The V end lost 3 bases, the J end lost 6 bases, and 15 bases lay between the germline ends. Germline V gene lookup returns CDR1 SGDLS and CDR2 YYNGEE. Treatment denoted: randomized to nivolumab then ipilimumab (arm A) or the reverse (arm B). None of the patients previously received DNA-damaging chemotherapy. This rearrangement joins TRBV9 to TRBJ1-2; D perhaps matches TRBD1 (6 bases). This material consisted of tumor tissue (inferred from file names), taken from a patient given nivolumab and ipilimumab in sequence. The TCR sequence derives from a human donor with melanoma. CDR3 protein: CASSARGGADGYTF. CDR3 DNA sequence: TGTGCCAGCAGCGCCCGTGGGGGGGCGGATGGCTACACCTTC.